The T cell receptor beta chain described here comes from a study of long-term antiretroviral therapy in people with HIV. Overall study results and limits: Repertoires from HIV showed CDR3 length ranges narrower than those of controls.

Germline lookup yields CDR1 MNHEY and CDR2 SMNVEV (reference sequence). V lost 3 bases, J lost 5 bases, and 13 bases lay in between. CDR3 length: 14 amino acids. The authors ran the immunoSEQ assay, v3.0, at survey level. Assay: immunoSEQ multiplex PCR; the TCRdb copy retains only in-frame clones and omits some. Of fewer than 20,000 clones in the sample, over 60% were seen once. In regard to this clone: Antigen unknown.

The gene calls are TRBV27 and TRBJ2-5, with D tentatively TRBD2 (7 bases). This sequence originates from a woman between 50 and 59 years old with HIV. The sample was unsorted PBMCs, taken roughly 2.5 years before starting antiretroviral therapy. CDR3 DNA sequence: TGTGCCAGCAGTTTCCGGGGGGCACGGGAGACCCAGTACTTC. This codes for CASSFRGARETQYF.